These 15 T cell receptor beta chains were all obtained from the same sample, sequenced in a study of T cell changes during pregnancy in multiple sclerosis. TCRdb's copy holds only in-frame clones and misses some; the assay was immunoSEQ multiplex PCR. The profile covers roughly 80,000 clones, with roughly 93% appearing a single time and approximately 2.5% taken by the ten largest. The specimen was peripheral blood, collected in the second trimester of pregnancy. Receptors were obtained from a female donor with multiple sclerosis, enrolled in a pregnancy study.

To note about this clone: Mismatch with germline at one junction end may stem from a read error. V usage is TRBV7-7 and J usage is TRBJ2-5; TRBD2 might be the D (5 bases). Germline assignment: CDR1 SSHAT and CDR2 FNYEAQ (reference sequence). CDR3 length equals 15 residues. CDR3 sequence reads: CASSLGGGSEGTQYF. CDR3 sequence (DNA): TGTGCTAGCAGCTTAGGAGGCGGGTCCGAGGGAACCCAGTACTTC.

This clone was picked up one time. V is TRBV27 and J is TRBJ1-1; D unresolved. This CDR3 spans 15 amino acids. The germline V gene encodes CDR1 MNHEY and CDR2 SMNVEV (reference sequence). V was pared by 3 bases and J by 4 bases, with 15 bases between. The CDR3 is CASSFGGLSSTEAFF. The DNA of the CDR3 is TGTGCCAGCAGTTTTGGTGGTTTGTCGAGCACTGAAGCTTTCTTT.

This chain uses TRBV13 with TRBJ1-1; D is possibly TRBD1 (5 bases). CDR1 is PRHDT and CDR2 is FYEKMQ in the germline V gene (reference sequence). The CDR3 contains 14 residues. V dropped 0 bases and J dropped 1 base, with 6 bases sitting between them. CDR3: CASSLGRANTEAFF. The CDR3, as DNA: TGTGCCAGCAGCTTAGGCAGGGCGAACACTGAAGCTTTCTTT.

V gene TRBV9 combines with J gene TRBJ1-5; D unclear. This CDR3 spans 15 amino acids. Trimming removed 8 bases from V and 3 bases from J, with 18 bases in between. In germline, CDR1 is SGDLS, CDR2 YYNGEE. CDR3 sequence: CASLHNLEVNQPQHF. The CDR3 nucleotides are TGTGCCAGTTTGCATAACCTGGAGGTCAATCAGCCCCAGCATTTT.

The chain carries TRBV9 and TRBJ1-2; D is possibly TRBD1 (6 bases). This CDR3 has 15 amino acids. V was cut by 4 bases and J by 4 bases, with 17 bases left in between. The germline V gene has CDR1 SGDLS and CDR2 YYNGEE. CDR3 nucleotides: TGTGCCAGCAGCAAGCCACAGGGTATAGCCTATGGCTACACCTTC. As protein: CASSKPQGIAYGYTF.

CDR3 DNA sequence: TGTGCCTGGAGTCCACTTACAGGAATACGACTTACAACTGAAGCTTTCTTT. Its translation: CAWSPLTGIRLTTEAFF. This sequence joins TRBV30 and TRBJ1-1, with D maybe TRBD1 (5 bases). The CDR3 has 17 amino acids. Germline lookup yields CDR1 GTSNPN and CDR2 SVGIG (reference sequence). V lost 2 bases and J lost 5, with 24 bases in between. Drawing the rest from reference TRBV30 and TRBJ1-1, the complete variable domain is SQTIHQWPATLVQPVGSPLSLECTVEGTSNPNLYWYRQAAGRGLQLLFYSVGIGQISSEVPQNLSASRPQDRQFILSSKKLLLSDSGFYLCAWSPLTGIRLTTEAFFGQGTRLTVV.

This chain links TRBV9 with TRBJ2-1; 10 bases line up with TRBD2. This CDR3 comprises 17 residues. After removal of 4 bases from V and 1 base from J, the junction contained 8 bases not matched to a gene. Germline V lookup: CDR1 SGDLS, CDR2 YYNGEE. DNA for the CDR3: TGTGCCAGCAGCCGAACTCCTAGCGGGGGTTCCTACAATGAGCAGTTCTTC. Its translation is CASSRTPSGGSYNEQFF.

The rearrangement uses TRBV6-1 and TRBJ2-7, with a weak D call TRBD1 (5 bases). Trimming took 6 bases from V and 0 from J, leaving 15 bases between them. CDR3 length: 15 amino acids. The germline gives CDR1 MNHNS, CDR2 SASEGT. The DNA of the CDR3 is TGTGCCAGCAGACTGGGGCGTAAAAGCTCCTACGAGCAGTACTTC. It translates to CASRLGRKSSYEQYF.

The chain links TRBV6-6 to TRBJ1-1, with TRBD1 identical over 11 bases. Germline assignment: CDR1 MNHNY and CDR2 SVGAGI (reference sequence). V trimming: 4 bases; J trimming: 5 bases; junction bases outside the gene matches: 6. The CDR3 is 15 amino acids. The DNA of the CDR3 is TGTGCCAGCAGTTGGCCGGGACAGGGGGAAACTGAAGCTTTCTTT. Protein product: CASSWPGQGETEAFF.

V and J are TRBV6-1 and TRBJ2-2; 8 bases are a match to TRBD2. The J segment lost 0 bases and the V segment lost 11 bases, leaving 5 bases of the junction unmatched. Germline CDR1 is MNHNS and CDR2 is SASEGT. This CDR3 is built from 14 residues. The CDR3 loop is CAGRRGANTGELFF. Written as DNA, the CDR3 is TGTGCCGGCCGGCGGGGGGCGAACACCGGGGAGCTGTTTTTT.

This chain connects TRBV12-5 to TRBJ1-1; 11 bases match TRBD1. Germline V CDR1 and CDR2: LGHNT, FRNRAP. V lost 1 base to trimming and J lost 4 bases; unmatched junction nucleotides: 14. The CDR3 extends over 19 amino acids. As DNA, the CDR3 is TGTGCTAGTGGTTTGGGGAACAAAGGACAGGGGGCGCGGGTCACTGAAGCTTTCTTT. The encoded protein is CASGLGNKGQGARVTEAFF.

The chain is built from TRBV2 and TRBJ1-2, with 7 bases identical to TRBD1. The CDR3 spans 15 residues. Looked up from germline, CDR1 is SNHLY and CDR2 is FYNNEI. Losses at the gene ends were 8 bases for V and 1 base for J; bases not matched to a gene: 10. In DNA form, the CDR3 reads TGTGCCAGCCTAGGGACAGTAGAAATTAACTATGGCTACACCTTC. This sequence encodes CASLGTVEINYGYTF.

The gene calls are TRBV27 and TRBJ1-5; D perhaps matches TRBD1 (5 bases). The CDR3 has 15 amino acids. V lost 0 bases to trimming and J lost 6 bases, with 12 bases between them. CDR1 is MNHEY and CDR2 is SMNVEV in the germline V gene (reference sequence). The CDR3 sequence is CASSLSGRVGQPQHF. In DNA, the CDR3 is TGTGCCAGCAGTTTATCCGGCAGGGTAGGTCAGCCCCAGCATTTT.

The chain links TRBV9 to TRBJ2-3; 7 bases are shared with TRBD2. This CDR3 has 16 residues. The V gene end was trimmed by 4 bases and the J gene end by 2 bases; junction bases not matched to a gene: 10. Looked up from germline, CDR1 is SGDLS and CDR2 is YYNGEE. CDR3 coding DNA: TGTGCCAGCAGCAAACCCCGGGGGGAGACCACAGATACGCAGTATTTT. Protein: CASSKPRGETTDTQYF.

The chain has TRBV5-1 and TRBJ2-1, with D hard to call. CDR1 and CDR2 from the germline V gene are SGHRS and YFSETQ. Trimming cost V 6 bases and J 0 bases, with 22 bases left between them. CDR3 length equals 18 residues. The CDR3 loop is CASKPEFGRVDSYNEQFF. The CDR3 DNA reads TGCGCCAGCAAGCCTGAGTTTGGTCGCGTTGACTCCTACAATGAGCAGTTCTTC.